Sequencing of this T cell receptor beta chain was carried out in a study of T-cell memory formation after mild COVID-19. Study-wide results and caveats: CD4+ contracting clones lay mainly in CM and EM, CD8+ ones in EMRA.

With regard to this clonotype: What it recognizes is unknown.

This CDR3 contains 16 residues. Germline CDR1 is SGHRS and CDR2 is YFSETQ. Trimming cost V 0 bases and J 5 bases, with 16 bases left between them. cDNA libraries for TCR alpha and TCR beta, carrying sample barcodes and UMIs, came from 5'RACE with constant-segment primers. One entry per CDR3 protein results from TCRdb running MiXCR on the 5' RACE reads. The sample has around 340,000 distinct CDR3 sequences, around 15% seen once; the top ten hold around 22%. The sequencing sample was made of PBMCs or a T cell subset sorted from them (not recorded which). This sequence was found in a man younger than 35 who had mild COVID-19 (a few samples of this study predate the infection). Cell type and time point are not known. The chain combines TRBV5-1 with TRBJ2-3; tentatively, D is TRBD2 (5 bases). For the CDR3, the DNA is TGCGCCAGCAGCTTGGCCTTCTCGGGGTATGGAGATACGCAGTATTTT. Protein product: CASSLAFSGYGDTQYF. The variable domain in full, with the rest retrieved from reference TRBV5-1 and TRBJ2-3, is KAGVTQTPRYLIKTRGQQVTLSCSPISGHRSVSWYQQTPGQGLQFLFEYFSETQRNKGNFPGRFSGRQFSNSRSEMNVSTLELGDSALYLCASSLAFSGYGDTQYFGPGTRLTVL.